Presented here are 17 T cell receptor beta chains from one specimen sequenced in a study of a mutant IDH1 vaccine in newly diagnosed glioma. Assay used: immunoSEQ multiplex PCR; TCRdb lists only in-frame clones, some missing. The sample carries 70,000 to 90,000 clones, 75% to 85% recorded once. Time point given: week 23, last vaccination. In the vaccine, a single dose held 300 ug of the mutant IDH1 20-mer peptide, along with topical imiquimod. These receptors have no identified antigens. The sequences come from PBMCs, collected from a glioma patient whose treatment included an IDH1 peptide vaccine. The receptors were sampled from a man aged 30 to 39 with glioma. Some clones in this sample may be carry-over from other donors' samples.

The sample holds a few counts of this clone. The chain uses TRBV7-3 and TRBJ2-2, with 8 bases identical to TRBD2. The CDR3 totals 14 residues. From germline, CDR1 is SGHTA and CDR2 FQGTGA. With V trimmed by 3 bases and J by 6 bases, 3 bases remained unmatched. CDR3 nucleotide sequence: TGTGCCAGCAGCTTGTCACTAGCGGCCGGGGAGCTGTTTTTT. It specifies CASSLSLAAGELFF.

The CDR3 DNA is TGTGCCAGCACCCCCCGAGGCCGAGAGACTGAAGCTTTCTTT. Translating gives CASTPRGRETEAFF. The chain is built from TRBV6-6 and TRBJ1-1; D unclear. The CDR3 loop spans 14 amino acids. In germline, CDR1 is MNHNY, CDR2 SVGAGI (reference sequence). V was shortened by 7 bases and J by 5 bases, with 17 bases between the two germline ends.

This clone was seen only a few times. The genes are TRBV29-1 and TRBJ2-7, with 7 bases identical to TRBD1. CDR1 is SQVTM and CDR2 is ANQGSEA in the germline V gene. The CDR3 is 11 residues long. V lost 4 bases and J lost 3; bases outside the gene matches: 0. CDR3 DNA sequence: TGCAGCGTTGGGACAGGCTACGAGCAGTACTTC. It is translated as CSVGTGYEQYF.

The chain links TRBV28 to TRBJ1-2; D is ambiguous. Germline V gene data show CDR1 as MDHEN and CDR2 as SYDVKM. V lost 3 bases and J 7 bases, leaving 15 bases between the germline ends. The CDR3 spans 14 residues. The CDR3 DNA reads TGTGCCAGCAGTTTTGGGGATCTAGACGGTGGCTACACCTTC. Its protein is CASSFGDLDGGYTF.

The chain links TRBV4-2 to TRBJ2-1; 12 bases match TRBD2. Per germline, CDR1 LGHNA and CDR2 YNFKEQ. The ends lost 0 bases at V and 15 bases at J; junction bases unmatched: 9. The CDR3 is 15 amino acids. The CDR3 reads CASSQDRLAGVVWFF. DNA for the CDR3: TGTGCCAGCAGCCAAGATCGACTAGCGGGAGTAGTTTGGTTCTTC.

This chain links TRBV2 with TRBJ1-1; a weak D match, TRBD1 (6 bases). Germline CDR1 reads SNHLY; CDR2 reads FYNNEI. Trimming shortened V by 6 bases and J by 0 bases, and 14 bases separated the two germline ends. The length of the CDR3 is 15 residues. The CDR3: CASSSDSPMNTEAFF. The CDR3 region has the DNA TGTGCCAGCAGCTCGGACAGTCCCATGAACACTGAAGCTTTCTTT.

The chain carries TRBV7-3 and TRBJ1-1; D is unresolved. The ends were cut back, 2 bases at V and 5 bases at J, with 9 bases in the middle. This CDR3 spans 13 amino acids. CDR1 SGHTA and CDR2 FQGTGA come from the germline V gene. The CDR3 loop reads CASSLSILTEAFF. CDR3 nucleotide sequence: TGTGCCAGCAGCTTATCCATCTTGACTGAAGCTTTCTTT.

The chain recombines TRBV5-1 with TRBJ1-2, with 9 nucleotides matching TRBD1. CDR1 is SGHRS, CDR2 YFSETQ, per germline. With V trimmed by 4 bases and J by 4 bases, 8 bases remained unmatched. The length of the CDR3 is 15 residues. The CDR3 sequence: CASSTRPGQGYGYTF. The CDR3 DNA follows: TGCGCCAGCAGCACCCGGCCGGGACAGGGCTATGGCTACACCTTC.

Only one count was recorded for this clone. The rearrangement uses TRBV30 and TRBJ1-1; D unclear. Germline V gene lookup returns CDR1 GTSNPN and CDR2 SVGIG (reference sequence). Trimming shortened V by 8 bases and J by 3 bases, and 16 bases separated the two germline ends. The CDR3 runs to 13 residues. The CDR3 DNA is TGTGCCGTCCGGGCCGTCAAGCACACTGAAGCTTTCTTT. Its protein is CAVRAVKHTEAFF.

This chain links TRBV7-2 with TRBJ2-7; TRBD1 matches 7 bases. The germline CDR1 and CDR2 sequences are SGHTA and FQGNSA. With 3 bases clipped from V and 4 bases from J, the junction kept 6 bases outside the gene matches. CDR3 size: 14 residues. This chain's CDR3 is CASSFSGTAYEQYF. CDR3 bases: TGTGCCAGCAGCTTTTCCGGGACAGCATACGAGCAGTACTTC. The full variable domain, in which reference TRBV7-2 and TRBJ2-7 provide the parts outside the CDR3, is GAGVSQSPSNKVTEKGKDVELRCDPISGHTALYWYRQSLGQGLEFLIYFQGNSAPDKSGLPSDRFSAERTGGSVSTLTIQRTQQEDSAVYLCASSFSGTAYEQYFGPGTRLTVT.

CDR3 in DNA: TGTGCCAGCAGACCGGGGGGTACCAATCAGCCCCAGCATTTT. This translates into CASRPGGTNQPQHF. V is TRBV27 and J is TRBJ1-5; possibly TRBD1 for D (5 bases). Per the germline V gene, CDR1 is MNHEY and CDR2 is SMNVEV (reference sequence). This CDR3 contains 14 residues. V was pared by 6 bases and J by 3 bases, with 12 bases between.

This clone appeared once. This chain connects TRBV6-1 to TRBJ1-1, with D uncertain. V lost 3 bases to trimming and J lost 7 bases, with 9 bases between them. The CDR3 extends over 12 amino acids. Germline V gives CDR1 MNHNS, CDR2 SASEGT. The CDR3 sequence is CASSEYPGEAFF. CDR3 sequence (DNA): TGTGCCAGCAGTGAGTACCCGGGTGAAGCTTTCTTT.

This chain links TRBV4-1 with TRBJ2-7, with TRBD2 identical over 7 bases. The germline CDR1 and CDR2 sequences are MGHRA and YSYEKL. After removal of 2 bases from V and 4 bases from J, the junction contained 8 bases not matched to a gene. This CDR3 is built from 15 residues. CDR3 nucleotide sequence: TGCGCCAGCAGCCAACCTGGACTAGAACCTTACGAGCAGTACTTC. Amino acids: CASSQPGLEPYEQYF.

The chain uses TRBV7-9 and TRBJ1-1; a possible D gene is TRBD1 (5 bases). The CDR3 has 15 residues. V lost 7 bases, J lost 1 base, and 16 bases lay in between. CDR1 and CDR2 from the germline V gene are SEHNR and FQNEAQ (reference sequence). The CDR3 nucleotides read TGTGCCAGCAACCTACTCGGGGCGAGGAACACTGAAGCTTTCTTT. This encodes CASNLLGARNTEAFF.

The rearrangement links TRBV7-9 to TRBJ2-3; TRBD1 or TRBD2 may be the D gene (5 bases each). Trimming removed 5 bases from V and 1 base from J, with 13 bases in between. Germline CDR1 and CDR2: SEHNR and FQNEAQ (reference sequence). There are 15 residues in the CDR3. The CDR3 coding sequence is TGTGCCAGCAGCATCTGGGACGGCCGCACAGATACGCAGTATTTT. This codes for CASSIWDGRTDTQYF.

CDR3 nucleotides: TGCACCAGCAGCCAAGTCCGGACTAGCGAGTACCAAGAGACCCAGTACTTC. Protein product: CTSSQVRTSEYQETQYF. The gene calls are TRBV1 and TRBJ2-5; the table's D call, TRBD2, was not checked against the DNA. TRBV1 is tagged as a pseudogene. This CDR3 is 17 amino acids long.

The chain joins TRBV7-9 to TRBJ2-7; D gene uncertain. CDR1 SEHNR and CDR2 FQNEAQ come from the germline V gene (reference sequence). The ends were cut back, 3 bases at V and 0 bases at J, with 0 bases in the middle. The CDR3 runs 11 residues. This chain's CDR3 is CASSFSYEQYF. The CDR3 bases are TGTGCCAGCAGCTTCTCCTACGAGCAGTACTTC.